What follows is one T cell receptor (beta chain) and its context. This record belongs to a study of blood T cell repertoires in COVID-19. Clones were read by immunoSEQ multiplex PCR, and TCRdb kept only the in-frame ones, dropping some. The sample shows fewer than 200,000 clones, roughly 82% of them seen only once. Germline V gives CDR1 MGHRA, CDR2 YSYEKL. Germline trimming cut 4 bases from V and 3 bases from J; bases unmatched to any gene: 2. CDR3 length equals 14 residues. The chain employs TRBV4-1 and TRBJ2-7; 11 bases line up with TRBD2. The sequence was collected from a woman aged 55-69 years with COVID-19, enrolled during active disease. Sequencing input: peripheral blood. The DNA for the CDR3 is TGCGCCAGCAGCCGTGGGACTAGCGGCTACGAGCAGTACTTC. It is translated as CASSRGTSGYEQYF.